Listed below are T cell receptor beta chains from one sample, sequenced in a study of T cells after posttransplantation cyclophosphamide. Sequencing used immunoSEQ multiplex PCR; TCRdb keeps in-frame clones, though not all of them. The sample has roughly 20,000 clones; almost 99% are singletons. Source material: naive CD4+ T cells sorted from PBMCs. Receptor source: a man aged 35-49 years in good health, CMV-negative, and a related stem cell transplant donor. CDR3s include the opening cysteine and the closing phenylalanine or tryptophan. A D gene is named only where the DNA matches it firmly. Rows give clone size only sometimes, using once, few, many, or a class for an expanded clone.

v_gene,j_gene,d_gene,abundance,CDR3nt,CDR3aa
TRBV19,TRBJ1-1,-,-,TGTGCCAGTAGGCTCCACAGGTCTGCGAACACTGAAGCTTTCTTT,CASRLHRSANTEAFF
TRBV5-4,TRBJ2-1,TRBD2,-,TGTGCCAGCAGCTTCCCCTCGGGAGGGGACTACAATGAGCAGTTCTTC,CASSFPSGGDYNEQFF
TRBV7-9,TRBJ1-1,-,-,TGTGCCAGCAGCTTAAGGAGTCAGCTGAACACTGAAGCTTTCTTT,CASSLRSQLNTEAFF
TRBV29-1,TRBJ2-5,-,-,TGCAGCGTTAGCAAGCGCAGCCCCCAAGAGACCCAGTACTTC,CSVSKRSPQETQYF
TRBV2,TRBJ1-3,-,-,TGTGCCAGCAGTGTTGAACAGCTCTCTGGAAACACCATATATTTT,CASSVEQLSGNTIYF
TRBV28,TRBJ1-4,-,-,TGTGCCAGCAGCCCGACAGTGGGCACTAATGAAAAACTGTTTTTT,CASSPTVGTNEKLFF
TRBV5-6,TRBJ2-1,TRBD2,-,TGTGCCAGCAGCTCACTTAGCGGGAGCGGCTACAATGAGCAGTTCTTC,CASSSLSGSGYNEQFF
TRBV7-2,TRBJ2-2,TRBD2,-,TGTGCCAGCAGCTACGGACTAGCGGGAGGTCCCGGGGAGCTGTTTTTT,CASSYGLAGGPGELFF
TRBV19,TRBJ1-1,-,-,TGTGCCAGTAGTCCCCCGGCGGGCACTGAAGCTTTCTTT,CASSPPAGTEAFF
TRBV7-2,TRBJ2-3,-,-,TGTGCCAGCAGCTCCTCCGGGGTAGGAGATACGCAGTATTTT,CASSSSGVGDTQYF
TRBV5-4,TRBJ2-3,-,-,TGTGCCAGCACCGGGGTGACAGATACGCAGTATTTT,CASTGVTDTQYF
TRBV5-1,TRBJ1-5,-,once,TGCGCCAGCAGCTTGGTCCCGGGGGATCAGCCCCAGCATTTT,CASSLVPGDQPQHF
TRBV2,TRBJ2-7,TRBD1,-,TGTGCCAGCAGGACGGACAGGGAGCTCGACGAGCAGTACTTC,CASRTDRELDEQYF
TRBV5-5,TRBJ2-5,-,once,TGTGCCAGCAGCCAGACGGGTGAAGAGACCCAGTACTTC,CASSQTGEETQYF
TRBV27,TRBJ2-1,TRBD2,-,TGTGCCAGCAGTTTGCTTGCTCTCGGACTAGCGGGAGTCGAGAGTTACAATGAGCAGTTCTTC,CASSLLALGLAGVESYNEQFF
TRBV20-1,TRBJ2-7,-,-,TGCAGTGCTAGAGATAACGAGCAGTACTTC,CSARDNEQYF
TRBV25-1,TRBJ2-5,-,-,TGTGCCAGCAGTGATACTAATGAAGAGACCCAGTACTTC,CASSDTNEETQYF
TRBV7-2,TRBJ2-7,-,-,TGTGCCAGCACTTACGTCTCCTACGAGCAGTACTTC,CASTYVSYEQYF
TRBV18,TRBJ2-1,-,-,TGTGCCAGCTCCGACGGAGCCTACAATGAGCAGTTCTTC,CASSDGAYNEQFF
TRBV30,TRBJ2-1,-,-,TGTGCCTGGAGTACACAGCGGGCCAATGAGCAGTTCTTC,CAWSTQRANEQFF
TRBV11-3,TRBJ2-1,TRBD2,-,TGTGCCAGCAGCTTGGGACTAGCGGGGTTCAATGAGCAGTTCTTC,CASSLGLAGFNEQFF
TRBV7-3,TRBJ1-1,TRBD1,once,TGTGCCAGCAGCTTAAACAGGGGGAGCACTGAAGCTTTCTTT,CASSLNRGSTEAFF
TRBV5-5,TRBJ2-7,TRBD2,-,TGTGCCAGCAGCTTTGACAGAAGGGAGGGCTACGAGCAGTACTTC,CASSFDRREGYEQYF
TRBV28,TRBJ2-7,-,-,TGTGCCAGCAGTTTTGCCGGGACTCCTACCTACGAGCAGTACTTC,CASSFAGTPTYEQYF
TRBV4-2,TRBJ1-2,-,few,TGTGCCAGCAGCCAAGATTGGACACTATATGGCTACACCTTC,CASSQDWTLYGYTF
TRBV6-5,TRBJ2-7,-,-,TGTGCCAGCAGTTACTCATGGGGCCGGAGCTCCTACGAGCAGTACTTC,CASSYSWGRSSYEQYF
TRBV19,TRBJ2-7,TRBD1,-,TGTGCCAGTGCCACCGGGACAGCCTACGAGCAGTACTTC,CASATGTAYEQYF
TRBV13,TRBJ1-2,TRBD1,-,TGTGCCAGCAGCCTCACAGGGGTCGGAAGCACCTTC,CASSLTGVGSTF
TRBV28,TRBJ2-7,TRBD2,-,TGTGCCAGCAGTTGGGCGGGAGGGCCATACGAGCAGTACTTC,CASSWAGGPYEQYF
TRBV7-8,TRBJ2-7,TRBD2,-,TGTGCCAGCAGCTTAGCGGGGACTAGCGGGGATTTAGGGTACTTC,CASSLAGTSGDLGYF
TRBV28,TRBJ2-1,-,-,TGTGCCAGCACCACAGATTATGGGTCACTTATATATGAGCAGTTCTTC,CASTTDYGSLIYEQFF
TRBV7-2,TRBJ2-1,TRBD2,-,TGTGCCAGCAGCTCCTCTCTAGCGGGGCACAATGAGCAGTTCTTC,CASSSSLAGHNEQFF
TRBV19,TRBJ2-1,-,-,TGTGCCAGTAGTAGGGCGGACTACCCCCGCGTCGTTGAGCAGTTCTTC,CASSRADYPRVVEQFF
TRBV4-3,TRBJ2-6,-,-,TGCGCCAGCAGCCAAGAGGCCGGACAAGGGGCCAACGTCCTGACTTTC,CASSQEAGQGANVLTF
TRBV5-1,TRBJ2-2,TRBD1,-,TGCGCCAGCAGCTTAACCACAGGGGCAGGAGGGGAGCTGTTTTTT,CASSLTTGAGGELFF
TRBV7-2,TRBJ2-7,TRBD2,-,TGTGCCAGCAGCTTAGCTGAGACTAGCTTTTACGAGCAGTACTTC,CASSLAETSFYEQYF
TRBV5-4,TRBJ2-7,TRBD1,-,TGTGCCAGCAGGTCCGCCGGGACAGGGGACTACGAGCAGTACTTC,CASRSAGTGDYEQYF
TRBV6-1,TRBJ2-1,TRBD1,-,TGTGCCAGCGCGAAGGACAGGGGGCTCTATGAGCAGTTCTTC,CASAKDRGLYEQFF
TRBV11-3,TRBJ2-1,TRBD2,-,TGTGCCAGCAGCTCCTCTAGCGGCTACAATGAGCAGTTCTTC,CASSSSSGYNEQFF
TRBV7-9,TRBJ2-1,TRBD2,-,TGTGCCAGCAGCTTACTAGCGGAGCACAATGAGCAGTTCTTC,CASSLLAEHNEQFF
TRBV28,TRBJ2-7,-,-,TGTGCCAGCAGTTCTGACACAGGGAGTCGGTACTTC,CASSSDTGSRYF
TRBV10-2,TRBJ2-3,TRBD2,-,TGCGCCAGCAGTGAAATAGCGGGAGGGCCAACAGATACGCAGTATTTT,CASSEIAGGPTDTQYF
TRBV5-6,TRBJ2-2,TRBD1,-,TGTGCCAGCAGAAATTGGGACAGGGCCGACACCGGGGAGCTGTTTTTT,CASRNWDRADTGELFF
TRBV7-2,TRBJ2-3,-,-,TGTGCCAGCAGTGGGACCCCGGGGGGCACAGATACGCAGTATTTT,CASSGTPGGTDTQYF
TRBV4-1,TRBJ1-2,TRBD1,-,TGCGCCAGCAGCTATCCGGGACAGAACTATGGCTACACCTTC,CASSYPGQNYGYTF
TRBV7-6,TRBJ2-1,-,-,TGTGCCAGCAGCTTCCGGGACTTCTCTAGGGATGAGCAGTTCTTC,CASSFRDFSRDEQFF
TRBV4-3,TRBJ1-2,-,-,TGCGCCAGCAGCCAACAGCTACAGGGAACCTATGGCTACACCTTC,CASSQQLQGTYGYTF
TRBV19,TRBJ2-5,TRBD1,-,TGTGCCAGTACATCGACAGGGGAGGCCCCAAGTGGGACCCAGTACTTC,CASTSTGEAPSGTQYF
TRBV7-9,TRBJ2-5,-,-,TGTGCCAGCAGCTTATGGAGCGGCCAAAAGGAGACCCAGTACTTC,CASSLWSGQKETQYF
TRBV28,TRBJ1-1,TRBD1,-,TGTGCCAGCAGTTTATTGGTAGGGACAGGGGTGGGTTTCTTT,CASSLLVGTGVGFF
TRBV18,TRBJ2-7,TRBD1,-,TGTGCCAGCTCACGAGGACAGGGGCCCTCCTACGAGCAGTACTTC,CASSRGQGPSYEQYF
TRBV9,TRBJ2-1,TRBD2,-,TGTGCCAGCAGCGTAGCTGGCGGACTAGGGGATGAGCAGTTCTTC,CASSVAGGLGDEQFF
TRBV9,TRBJ2-3,TRBD2,once,TGTGCCAGGGACCGGGGGAGGGTTAAAACAGATACGCAGTATTTT,CARDRGRVKTDTQYF
TRBV9,TRBJ2-7,-,-,TGTGCCAGCAGCCCCCAGGGTGCAGAACCCTACGAGCAGTACTTC,CASSPQGAEPYEQYF
TRBV19,TRBJ1-1,-,-,TGTGCCAGTAGTATAAGCAGAGCGACGGAGGGCTGGAACACTGAAGCTTTCTTT,CASSISRATEGWNTEAFF